The T cell receptor beta chain described here comes from a study of T-cell reconstitution after alpha-beta-depleted transplantation in children (dated by TCRdb to about 2016). Looking at the study overall: T-cell immune reconstitution after TCRalphabeta/CD19-depleted allogeneic hematopoietic cell transplantation in children was quantitatively tracked in the study by means of TCR repertoire profiling.

A word on this clonotype: Its antigen is not yet known. No much larger clone exists at a distance of one base, and base qualities are not known.

The library was produced with PCR. Sequencing was performed on an Illumina HiSeq 2500. To normalize quantification of the TCRbeta repertoire, the TCR libraries were built with molecular barcoding that relied on unique molecular identifiers. TCRdb's own reprocessing of the public reads used fastp at Q25 and MiXCR and kept productive beta chains. Rows are unified per CDR3 protein, each entry keeping the most common DNA and genes. For this sample the table gives approximately 400,000 distinct CDR3 sequences, of which under 13% were detected only once. The ten largest account for approximately 5% of the sample. From the cysteine up to the phenylalanine, the CDR3 has a length of 14 residues. Of all the DNA, just the CDR3 is kept, 42 bases in frame from base 1. Trimming removed 1 base from V and 0 bases from J, leaving 6 bases between the germline ends. For CDR1 and CDR2, the germline V gene lists MGHRA and YSYEKL.

The sample here was PBMCs from the stem cell graft donor, taken from the stem cell graft. The sequence derives from a human donor who donated a stem cell graft to a child with acute myeloid leukemia. The sequence is built from TRBV4-1 and TRBJ1-1; the D gene identity is not certain. In nucleotide form, the sequence is TGCGCCAGCAGCCAAGTCTCTATGAACACTGAAGCTTTCTTT. The encoded protein is CASSQVSMNTEAFF.